Described below is a single TCR beta chain sequence and its context. Repertoires were generated with immunoSEQ multiplex PCR, while TCRdb's copy carries only in-frame clones and drops some. In the table there are about 220,000 clones, 82% of which are singletons. The germline V gene encodes CDR1 DFQATT and CDR2 SNEGSKA (reference sequence). Trimming left V 6 bases short and J 0 bases short, with 20 bases between. CDR3 size: 16 residues. Assignments of participants to cohorts depended upon their own reported clinical history. The data belong to a study of blood T cell repertoires in COVID-19. At the level of the study: Spain, Italy and the United States supplied samples that represented acute and convalescent COVID-19.

The TCR originated in a woman aged 55-70 years who had recovered from COVID-19. The chain combines TRBV20-1 with TRBJ1-1; D unresolved. Sequenced: PBMCs or T cells enriched from blood (not recorded which). CDR3 bases: TGCAGTGCCAGTCATCACAGAATCCCAATGAACACTGAAGCTTTCTTT. Translation: CSASHHRIPMNTEAFF.